The 14 T cell receptor beta chains in this list originate from one sample, sequenced in a study of T cell responses to AZD1222 COVID-19 vaccine. Only in-frame clones appear in the TCRdb table, and some are missing; sequencing was by immunoSEQ multiplex PCR. The sample gives some 150,000 clones, 70% to 90% of which show up once; around 2.2% is in the top ten. The sample consisted of peripheral blood, taken on day 0 of AZD1222 vaccination. These receptors all come from an adult in good health.

The rearrangement uses TRBV7-9 and TRBJ1-2, with a possible D match to TRBD1 (5 bases). Germline V gene lookup returns CDR1 SEHNR and CDR2 FQNEAQ (reference sequence). V lost 4 bases, J lost 2 bases, and 14 bases lay in between. The CDR3 is 15 residues long. The CDR3 spells CASSYYSGGNYGYTF. The CDR3 coding sequence is TGTGCCAGCAGCTATTATTCCGGGGGGAACTATGGCTACACCTTC.

This sequence joins TRBV4-1 and TRBJ2-1; no reliable D call. V shed 2 bases and J shed 5 bases, with 16 bases lying between them. CDR1 MGHRA and CDR2 YSYEKL come from the germline V gene. The CDR3 runs to 16 residues. This CDR3 is CASSQSGPKPNNEQFF. CDR3 in DNA: TGCGCCAGCAGCCAATCCGGACCCAAACCTAACAATGAGCAGTTCTTC.

This chain links TRBV6-1 with TRBJ1-3; D is unresolved. The V end was cut by 1 base, the J end by 2 bases, with 9 bases between. The germline V gene has CDR1 MNHNS and CDR2 SASEGT. The CDR3 consists of 15 residues. DNA for the CDR3: TGTGCCAGCAGTGAAGTCCCGAACCCTGGAAACACCATATATTTT. Encoded protein: CASSEVPNPGNTIYF.

The rearrangement joins TRBV7-9 to TRBJ2-1, with 11 bases identical to TRBD2. Germline CDR1 and CDR2: SEHNR and FQNEAQ (reference sequence). This CDR3 comprises 17 residues. With 1 base clipped from V and 7 bases from J, the junction kept 9 bases outside the gene matches. The CDR3 region has the DNA TGTGCCAGCAGCTTAGAAATACTAGCGGGAGAGGAAAATGAGCAGTTCTTC. It translates to CASSLEILAGEENEQFF.

Many counts were recorded for this clone. The rearrangement uses TRBV11-1 and TRBJ2-7; D unresolved. This CDR3 comprises 15 residues. V was shortened by 1 base and J by 1 base, with 11 bases between the two germline ends. Per germline, CDR1 SGHAT and CDR2 FQDESV (reference sequence). The CDR3 nucleotides are TGTGCCAGCAGCTTAGGATTGGGTGCGTCCTACGAGCAGTACTTC. It yields the protein CASSLGLGASYEQYF.

This rearrangement joins TRBV7-2 to TRBJ2-7; 9 bases are shared with TRBD1. The CDR3 consists of 14 residues. Germline CDR1 SGHTA, CDR2 FQGNSA. Losses at the gene ends were 5 bases for V and 6 bases for J; bases not matched to a gene: 8. Written as DNA, the CDR3 is TGTGCCAGCAGCCTCCGGGACAGGGTTGGCGAGCAGTACTTC. It is translated as CASSLRDRVGEQYF.

The chain couples TRBV5-5 to TRBJ2-7, with D possibly called TRBD1 or TRBD2 (5 bases each). V was clipped by 4 bases and J by 3 bases, with 11 bases between them. Per germline, CDR1 SGHKS and CDR2 YYEKEE (reference sequence). This CDR3 spans 13 amino acids. DNA for the CDR3: TGTGCCAGCAGCCTCGGGGACGGCTACGAGCAGTACTTC. Protein: CASSLGDGYEQYF. Combining the CDR3 with reference TRBV5-5 and TRBJ2-7 gives the whole variable domain DAGVTQSPTHLIKTRGQQVTLRCSPISGHKSVSWYQQVLGQGPQFIFQYYEKEERGRGNFPDRFSARQFPNYSSELNVNALLLGDSALYLCASSLGDGYEQYFGPGTRLTVT.

Notes on this clone: Within the sample, other DNA sequences also encode this same CDR3. The chain is built from TRBV5-1 and TRBJ2-7; D remains unclear. Trimming took 0 bases from V and 3 from J, leaving 4 bases between them. Germline loops: CDR1 SGHRS, CDR2 YFSETQ. CDR3 length: 12 amino acids. CDR3 protein: CASSLGGYEQYF. As DNA, the CDR3 is TGCGCCAGCAGCTTGGGGGGCTACGAGCAGTACTTC.

The chain joins TRBV18 to TRBJ1-1, with unresolved D. The V gene's germline CDR1 is KGHSH and CDR2 LQKENI. CDR3 length equals 13 residues. V was cut by 5 bases and J by 0 bases, with 7 bases left in between. The CDR3 DNA sequence: TGTGCCAGCTCAGCAGCTTTGAACACTGAAGCTTTCTTT. This translates into CASSAALNTEAFF.

The genes are TRBV5-5 and TRBJ1-2, with 7 nucleotides matching TRBD1. Losses at the gene ends were 3 bases for V and 7 bases for J; bases not matched to a gene: 15. The CDR3 sequence is 16 residues long. Germline-derived CDR1 and CDR2 are SGHKS and YYEKEE (reference sequence). The CDR3 reads CASSSRQGPSWGGYTF. The CDR3 DNA sequence: TGTGCCAGCAGCTCGCGACAGGGCCCCTCCTGGGGTGGCTACACCTTC. Together with reference TRBV5-5 and TRBJ1-2, the CDR3 gives the full variable domain: DAGVTQSPTHLIKTRGQQVTLRCSPISGHKSVSWYQQVLGQGPQFIFQYYEKEERGRGNFPDRFSARQFPNYSSELNVNALLLGDSALYLCASSSRQGPSWGGYTFGSGTRLTVV.

This chain links TRBV4-1 with TRBJ1-5; the D is unclear. CDR3 size: 15 residues. Germline assignment: CDR1 MGHRA and CDR2 YSYEKL. Trimming took off 0 bases at V and 1 base at J, with 7 bases between the two ends. CDR3 protein: CASSQEERSNQPQHF. As DNA, the CDR3 is TGCGCCAGCAGCCAAGAGGAACGGAGCAATCAGCCCCAGCATTTT.

The rearrangement joins TRBV19 to TRBJ2-1; 8 bases agree with TRBD1. The CDR3 length is 16 residues. V dropped 1 base and J dropped 6; count of bases not matched to a gene: 8. CDR1 LNHDA and CDR2 SQIVND come from the germline V gene (reference sequence). The CDR3 here is CASSIVAGGIINEQFF. The CDR3 DNA is TGTGCCAGTAGTATAGTTGCAGGGGGCATAATCAATGAGCAGTTCTTC.

V usage is TRBV28 and J usage is TRBJ1-4; 11 bases map to TRBD1. The CDR3 loop spans 16 amino acids. From germline, CDR1 is MDHEN and CDR2 SYDVKM. V was clipped by 3 bases and J by 8 bases; unmatched bases: 8. The CDR3 bases are TGTGCCAGCAGTTTGCCAGGACAGGGGGCACAAGAAAAACTGTTTTTT. Residues: CASSLPGQGAQEKLFF.

The rearrangement joins TRBV7-2 to TRBJ1-4; D is unresolved. Per the germline V gene, CDR1 is SGHTA and CDR2 is FQGNSA. Between the trimmed V and J ends, which lost 0 bases and 0 bases, there was a span of 5 bases. The CDR3 covers 15 residues. CDR3 region: CASSLALATNEKLFF. In nucleotides, the CDR3 is TGTGCCAGCAGCTTAGCGTTAGCAACTAATGAAAAACTGTTTTTT.